This entry lists 4 T cell receptor beta chains sequenced from one sample in a study of T cell responses to AZD1222 COVID-19 vaccine (dated by TCRdb to the early 2020s). Libraries were constructed by the immunoSEQ multiplex PCR assay. Held by TCRdb, this immuneACCESS table contains in-frame sequences only and omits some clones. Under half of the omission traces to an unresolved V gene where checked; the cause of the rest is unknown. Within this sample are over 150,000 clones, with 80% to 90% of them counted one time only. About 6% of the sample lies in the top ten. Interpreted using the paper, the time point label stands for: baseline before first vaccination. Source: peripheral blood, taken on day 0 of AZD1222 vaccination. The receptors originated from an adult in good health.

This chain joins TRBV28 and TRBJ1-6; D might be TRBD1 (5 bases). V lost 2 bases to trimming and J lost 5 bases, with 16 bases between them. In germline, CDR1 is MDHEN, CDR2 SYDVKM. CDR3 length equals 17 residues. In DNA, the CDR3 is TGTGCCAGCAGTTTAGGAGGGGTAAGCGCCAATAATTCACCCCTCCACTTT. Its protein product is CASSLGGVSANNSPLHF. The whole variable domain, filled in from reference TRBV28 and TRBJ1-6, reads DVKVTQSSRYLVKRTGEKVFLECVQDMDHENMFWYRQDPGLGLRLIYFSYDVKMKEKGDIPEGYSVSREKKERFSLILESASTNQTSMYLCASSLGGVSANNSPLHFGNGTRLTVT.

This clone was picked up one time. This chain joins TRBV6-5 and TRBJ1-5; D remains ambiguous. Germline CDR1 and CDR2: MNHEY and SVGAGI. Trimming cost V 10 bases and J 0 bases, with 10 bases left between them. This CDR3 comprises 13 residues. CDR3 loop: CATARYSNQPQHF. DNA of the CDR3: TGTGCCACCGCCAGGTATAGCAATCAGCCCCAGCATTTT.

This chain links TRBV18 with TRBJ1-6; 7 nucleotides match TRBD1. This CDR3 comprises 15 residues. In germline, CDR1 is KGHSH, CDR2 LQKENI. J lost 7 bases, V lost 5 bases, and 8 bases had no gene match. CDR3 in DNA: TGTGCCAGCTCAAGATCGGGACAGTTCAATTCACCCCTCCACTTT. It yields the protein CASSRSGQFNSPLHF. The entire variable domain, with the rest obtained from reference TRBV18 and TRBJ1-6, is as follows: NAGVMQNPRHLVRRRGQEARLRCSPMKGHSHVYWYRQLPEEGLKFMVYLQKENIIDESGMPKERFSAEFPKEGPSILRIQQVVRGDSAAYFCASSRSGQFNSPLHFGNGTRLTVT.

This clone was found once. Here the CDR3 DNA reads TGTGCCATCAGCCTTGGGGGGACAGGGGAAGAGACCCAGTACTTC. Translating it yields CAISLGGTGEETQYF. The chain uses TRBV10-3 and TRBJ2-5; 10 nucleotides match TRBD1. Germline assignment: CDR1 ENHRY and CDR2 SYGVKD. J lost 3 bases, V lost 6 bases, and 7 bases had no gene match. This CDR3 comprises 15 residues.